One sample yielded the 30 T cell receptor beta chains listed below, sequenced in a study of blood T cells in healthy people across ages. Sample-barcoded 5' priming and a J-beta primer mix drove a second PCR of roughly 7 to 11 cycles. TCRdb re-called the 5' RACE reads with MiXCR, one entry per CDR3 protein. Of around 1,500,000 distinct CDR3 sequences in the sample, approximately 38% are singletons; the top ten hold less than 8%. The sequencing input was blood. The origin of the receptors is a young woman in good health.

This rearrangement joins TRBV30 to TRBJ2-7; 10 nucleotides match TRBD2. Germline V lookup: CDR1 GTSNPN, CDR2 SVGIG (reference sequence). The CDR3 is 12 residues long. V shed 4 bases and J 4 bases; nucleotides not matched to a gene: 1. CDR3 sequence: CAWTSGSYEQYF. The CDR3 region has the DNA TGTGCCTGGACTAGCGGGAGTTACGAGCAGTACTTC. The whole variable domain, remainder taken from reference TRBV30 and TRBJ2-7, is SQTIHQWPATLVQPVGSPLSLECTVEGTSNPNLYWYRQAAGRGLQLLFYSVGIGQISSEVPQNLSASRPQDRQFILSSKKLLLSDSGFYLCAWTSGSYEQYFGPGTRLTVT.

In DNA, the CDR3 is TGTGCCAGCAGTTCCATCGACAGGGGGCGTCTCTACGAGCAGTACTTC. Translating gives CASSSIDRGRLYEQYF. J is TRBJ2-7 and V is TRBV6-2 or TRBV6-3, with 10 bases matching TRBD1. The CDR3 covers 16 residues. The germline V gene encodes CDR1 MNHEY and CDR2 SVGEGT. Germline trimming cut 4 bases from V and 3 bases from J; bases unmatched to any gene: 9.

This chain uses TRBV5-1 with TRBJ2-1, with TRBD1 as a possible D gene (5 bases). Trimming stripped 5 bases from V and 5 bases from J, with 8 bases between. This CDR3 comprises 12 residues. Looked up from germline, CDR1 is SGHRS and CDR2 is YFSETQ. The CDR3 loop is CASRSTDNEQFF. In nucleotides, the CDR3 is TGCGCCAGCAGATCGACAGACAATGAGCAGTTCTTC.

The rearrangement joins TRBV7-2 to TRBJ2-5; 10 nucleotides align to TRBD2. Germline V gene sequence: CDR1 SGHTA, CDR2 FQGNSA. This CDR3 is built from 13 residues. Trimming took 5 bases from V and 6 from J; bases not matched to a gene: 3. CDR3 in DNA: TGTGCCAGCAGCAAACTAGCGGGGAAGACCCAGTACTTC. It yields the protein CASSKLAGKTQYF.

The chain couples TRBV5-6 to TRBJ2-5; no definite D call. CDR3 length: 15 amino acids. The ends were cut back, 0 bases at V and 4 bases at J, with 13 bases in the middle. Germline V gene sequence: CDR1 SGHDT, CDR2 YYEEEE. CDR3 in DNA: TGTGCCAGCAGCTTGGTGGGTAGTGGTGGAGAGACCCAGTACTTC. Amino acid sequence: CASSLVGSGGETQYF.

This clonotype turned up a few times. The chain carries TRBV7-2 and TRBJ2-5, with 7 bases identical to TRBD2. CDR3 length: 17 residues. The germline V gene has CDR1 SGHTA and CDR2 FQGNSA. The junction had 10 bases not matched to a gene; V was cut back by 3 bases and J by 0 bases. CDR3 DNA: TGTGCCAGCAGCTTTAAGACCAGCGGGGTGTACCAAGAGACCCAGTACTTC. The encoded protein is CASSFKTSGVYQETQYF.

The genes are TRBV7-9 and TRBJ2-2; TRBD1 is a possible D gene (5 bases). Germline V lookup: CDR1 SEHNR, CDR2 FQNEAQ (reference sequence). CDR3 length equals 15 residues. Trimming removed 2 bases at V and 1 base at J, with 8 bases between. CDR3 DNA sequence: TGTGCCAGCAGCTTAAAGGGGATGAACACCGGGGAGCTGTTTTTT. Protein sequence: CASSLKGMNTGELFF.

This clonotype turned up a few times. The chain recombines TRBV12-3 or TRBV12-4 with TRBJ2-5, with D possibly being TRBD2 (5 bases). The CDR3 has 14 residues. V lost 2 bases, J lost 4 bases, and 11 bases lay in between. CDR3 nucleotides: TGTGCCAGCAGTTTATACGAGGGATTAGAGACCCAGTACTTC. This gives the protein CASSLYEGLETQYF.

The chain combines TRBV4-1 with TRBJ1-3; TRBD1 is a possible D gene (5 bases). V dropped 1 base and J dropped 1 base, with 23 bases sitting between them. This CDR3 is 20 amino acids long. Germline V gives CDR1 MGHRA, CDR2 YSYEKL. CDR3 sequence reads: CASSQALMPTTGRSGNTIYF. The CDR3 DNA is TGCGCCAGCAGCCAAGCCCTAATGCCGACTACAGGTAGATCTGGAAACACCATATATTTT.

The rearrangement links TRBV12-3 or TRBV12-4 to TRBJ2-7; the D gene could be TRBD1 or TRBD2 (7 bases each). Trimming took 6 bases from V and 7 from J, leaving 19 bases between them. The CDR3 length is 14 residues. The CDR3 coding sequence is TGTGCCAGCAGCCCAGGGGGGGCCTACAATGAGCAGTACTTC. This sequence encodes CASSPGGAYNEQYF.

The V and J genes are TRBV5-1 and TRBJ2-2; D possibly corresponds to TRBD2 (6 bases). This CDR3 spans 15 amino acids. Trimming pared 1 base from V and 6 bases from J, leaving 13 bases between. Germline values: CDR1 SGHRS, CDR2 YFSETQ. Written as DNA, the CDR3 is TGCGCCAGCAGCTTGCCACTAGGAGGGGCCGGGGAGCTGTTTTTT. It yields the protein CASSLPLGGAGELFF. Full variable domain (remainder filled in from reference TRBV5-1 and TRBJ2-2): KAGVTQTPRYLIKTRGQQVTLSCSPISGHRSVSWYQQTPGQGLQFLFEYFSETQRNKGNFPGRFSGRQFSNSRSEMNVSTLELGDSALYLCASSLPLGGAGELFFGEGSRLTVL.

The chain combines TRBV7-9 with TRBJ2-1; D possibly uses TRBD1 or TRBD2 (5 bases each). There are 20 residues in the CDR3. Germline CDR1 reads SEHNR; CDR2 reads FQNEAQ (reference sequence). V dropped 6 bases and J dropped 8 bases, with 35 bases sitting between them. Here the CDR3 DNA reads TGTGCCAGCAGACTTACCACCGGGACGCAAGTTTTCCAGGAAAGACATGAGCAGTTCTTC. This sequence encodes CASRLTTGTQVFQERHEQFF.

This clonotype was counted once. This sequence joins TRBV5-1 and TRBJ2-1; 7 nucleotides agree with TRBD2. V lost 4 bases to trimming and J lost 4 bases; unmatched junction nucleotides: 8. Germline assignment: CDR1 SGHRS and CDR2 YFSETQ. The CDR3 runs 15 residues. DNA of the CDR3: TGCGCCAGCAGCGCCCGGGACTACAATTACAATGAGCAGTTCTTC. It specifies CASSARDYNYNEQFF.

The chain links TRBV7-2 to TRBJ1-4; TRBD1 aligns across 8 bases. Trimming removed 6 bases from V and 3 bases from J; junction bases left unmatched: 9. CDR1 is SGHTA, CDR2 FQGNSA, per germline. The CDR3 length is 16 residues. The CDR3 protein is CASRRTGGQANEKLFF. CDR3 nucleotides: TGTGCCAGCAGACGAACAGGGGGGCAAGCTAATGAAAAACTGTTTTTT.

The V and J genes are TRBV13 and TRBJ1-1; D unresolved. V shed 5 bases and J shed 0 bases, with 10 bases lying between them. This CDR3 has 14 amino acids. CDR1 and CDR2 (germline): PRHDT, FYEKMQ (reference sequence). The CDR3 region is CASSQRMLNTEAFF. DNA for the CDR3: TGTGCCAGCAGCCAACGGATGCTGAACACTGAAGCTTTCTTT.

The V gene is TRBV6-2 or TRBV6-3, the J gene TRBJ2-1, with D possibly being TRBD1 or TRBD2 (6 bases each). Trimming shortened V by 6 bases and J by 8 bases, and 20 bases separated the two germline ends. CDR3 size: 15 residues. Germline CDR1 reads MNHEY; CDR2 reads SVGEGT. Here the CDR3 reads CASRERGRGWDEQFF. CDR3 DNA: TGTGCCAGCAGGGAACGGGGGCGCGGTTGGGATGAGCAGTTCTTC.

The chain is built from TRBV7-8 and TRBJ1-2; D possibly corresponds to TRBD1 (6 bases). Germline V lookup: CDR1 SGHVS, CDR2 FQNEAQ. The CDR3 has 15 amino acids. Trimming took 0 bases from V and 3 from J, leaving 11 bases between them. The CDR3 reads CASSLALGGYYGYTF. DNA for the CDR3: TGTGCCAGCAGCTTAGCGCTGGGGGGCTACTATGGCTACACCTTC.

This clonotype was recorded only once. As DNA, the CDR3 is TGTGCCAGCAGCTTGGTGGGGACTAGCGAGCAGTATTTT. Protein sequence: CASSLVGTSEQYF. This chain joins TRBV7-9 and TRBJ2-3; 10 bases map to TRBD2. The CDR3 totals 13 residues. Germline CDR1 reads SEHNR; CDR2 reads FQNEAQ (reference sequence). V dropped 3 bases and J dropped 11; count of bases not matched to a gene: 5.

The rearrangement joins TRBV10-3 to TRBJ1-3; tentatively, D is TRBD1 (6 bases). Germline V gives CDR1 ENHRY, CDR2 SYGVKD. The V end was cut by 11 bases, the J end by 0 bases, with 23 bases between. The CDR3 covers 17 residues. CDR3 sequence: CAAEHGGTPSSGNTIYF. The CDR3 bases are TGTGCCGCAGAACACGGGGGCACACCTTCCTCTGGAAACACCATATATTTT.

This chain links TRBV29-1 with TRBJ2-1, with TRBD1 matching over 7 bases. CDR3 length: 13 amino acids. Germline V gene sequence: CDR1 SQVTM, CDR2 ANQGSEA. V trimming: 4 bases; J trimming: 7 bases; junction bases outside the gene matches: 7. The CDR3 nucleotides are TGCAGCGTTGCGACCACAGGGGAAAATGAGCAGTTCTTC. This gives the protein CSVATTGENEQFF.

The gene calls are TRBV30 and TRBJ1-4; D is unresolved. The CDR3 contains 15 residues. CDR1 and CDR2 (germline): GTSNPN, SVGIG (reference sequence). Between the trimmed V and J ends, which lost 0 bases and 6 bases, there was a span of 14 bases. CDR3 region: CAWSVLGLWDEKLFF. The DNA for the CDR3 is TGTGCCTGGAGTGTACTGGGCCTTTGGGATGAAAAACTGTTTTTT.

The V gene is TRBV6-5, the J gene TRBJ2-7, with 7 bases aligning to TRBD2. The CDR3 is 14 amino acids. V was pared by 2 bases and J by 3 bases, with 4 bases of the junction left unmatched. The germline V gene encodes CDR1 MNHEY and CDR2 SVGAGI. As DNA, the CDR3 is TGTGCCAGCAGTTACGCTAGCGGCTACTACGAGCAGTACTTC. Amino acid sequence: CASSYASGYYEQYF.

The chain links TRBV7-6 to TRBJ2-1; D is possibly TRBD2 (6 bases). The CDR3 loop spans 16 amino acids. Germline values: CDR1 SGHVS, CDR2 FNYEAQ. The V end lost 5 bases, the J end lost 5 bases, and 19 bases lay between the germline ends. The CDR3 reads CASSRGMGRTNNEQFF. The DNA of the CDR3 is TGTGCCAGCAGCCGGGGGATGGGACGAACCAACAATGAGCAGTTCTTC.

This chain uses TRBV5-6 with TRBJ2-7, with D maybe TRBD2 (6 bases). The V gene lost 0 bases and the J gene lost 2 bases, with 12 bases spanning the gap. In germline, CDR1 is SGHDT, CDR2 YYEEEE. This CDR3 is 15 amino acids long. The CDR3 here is CASSLGLDQPYEQYF. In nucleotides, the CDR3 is TGTGCCAGCAGCTTGGGACTAGATCAACCCTACGAGCAGTACTTC. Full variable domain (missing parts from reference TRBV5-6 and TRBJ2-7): DAGVTQSPTHLIKTRGQQVTLRCSPKSGHDTVSWYQQALGQGPQFIFQYYEEEERQRGNFPDRFSGHQFPNYSSELNVNALLLGDSALYLCASSLGLDQPYEQYFGPGTRLTVT.

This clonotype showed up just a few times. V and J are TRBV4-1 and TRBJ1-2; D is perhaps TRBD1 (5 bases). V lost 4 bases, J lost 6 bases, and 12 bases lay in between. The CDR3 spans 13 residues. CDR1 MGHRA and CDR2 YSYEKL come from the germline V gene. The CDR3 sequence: CASSRRQYDGYTF. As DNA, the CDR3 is TGCGCCAGCAGCCGCCGACAGTACGATGGCTACACCTTC.

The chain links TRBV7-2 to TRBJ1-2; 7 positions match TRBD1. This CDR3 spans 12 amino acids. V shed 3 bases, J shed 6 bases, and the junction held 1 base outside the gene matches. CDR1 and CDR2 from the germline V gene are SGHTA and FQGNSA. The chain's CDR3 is CASSLTGHGYTF. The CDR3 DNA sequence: TGTGCCAGCAGCTTGACAGGGCATGGCTACACCTTC.

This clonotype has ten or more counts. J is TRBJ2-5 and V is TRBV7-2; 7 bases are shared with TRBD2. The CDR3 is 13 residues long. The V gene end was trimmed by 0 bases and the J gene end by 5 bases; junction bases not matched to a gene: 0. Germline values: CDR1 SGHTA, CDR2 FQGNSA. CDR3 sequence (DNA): TGTGCCAGCAGCTTAGCGGGGGGGGAGACCCAGTACTTC. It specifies CASSLAGGETQYF.

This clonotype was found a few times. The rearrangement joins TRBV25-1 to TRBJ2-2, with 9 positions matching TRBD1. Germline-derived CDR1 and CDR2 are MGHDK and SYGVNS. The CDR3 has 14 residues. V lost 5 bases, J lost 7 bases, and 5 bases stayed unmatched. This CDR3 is CASSRTGEVGELFF. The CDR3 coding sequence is TGTGCCAGCAGTAGGACAGGGGAGGTCGGGGAGCTGTTTTTT.

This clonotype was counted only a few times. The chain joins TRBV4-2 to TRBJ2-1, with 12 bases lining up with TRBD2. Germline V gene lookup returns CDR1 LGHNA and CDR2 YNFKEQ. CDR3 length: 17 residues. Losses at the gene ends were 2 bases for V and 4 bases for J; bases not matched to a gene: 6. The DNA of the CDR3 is TGTGCCAGCAGCCAAAGGACTAGCGGGACGATATACAATGAGCAGTTCTTC. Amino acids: CASSQRTSGTIYNEQFF.

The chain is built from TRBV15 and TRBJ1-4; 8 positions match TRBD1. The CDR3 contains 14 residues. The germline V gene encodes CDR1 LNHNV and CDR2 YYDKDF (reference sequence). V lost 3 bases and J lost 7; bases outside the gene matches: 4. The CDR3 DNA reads TGTGCCACCAGCAGGCGACAGGGGAGTGAAAAACTGTTTTTT. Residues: CATSRRQGSEKLFF.